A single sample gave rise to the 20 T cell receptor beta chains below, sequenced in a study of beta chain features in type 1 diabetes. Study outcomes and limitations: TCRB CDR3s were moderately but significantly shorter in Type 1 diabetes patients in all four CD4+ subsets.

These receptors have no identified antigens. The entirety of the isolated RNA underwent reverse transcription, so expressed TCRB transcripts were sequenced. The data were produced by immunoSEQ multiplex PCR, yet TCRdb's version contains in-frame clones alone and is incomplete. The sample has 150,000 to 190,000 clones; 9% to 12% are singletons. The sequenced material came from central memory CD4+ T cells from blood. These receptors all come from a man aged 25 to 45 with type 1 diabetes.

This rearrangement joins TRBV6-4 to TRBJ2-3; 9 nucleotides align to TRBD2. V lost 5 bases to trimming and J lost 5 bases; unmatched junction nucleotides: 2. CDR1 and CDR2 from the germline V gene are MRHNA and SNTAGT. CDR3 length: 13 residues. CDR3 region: CASSLTSGDTQYF. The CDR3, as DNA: TGTGCCAGCAGTTTGACTAGCGGAGATACGCAGTATTTT.

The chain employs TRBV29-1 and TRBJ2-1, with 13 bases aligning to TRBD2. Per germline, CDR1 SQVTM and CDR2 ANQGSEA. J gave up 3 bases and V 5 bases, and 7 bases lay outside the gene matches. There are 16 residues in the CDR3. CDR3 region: CSVHTTSGRIYNEQFF. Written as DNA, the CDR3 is TGCAGCGTTCACACGACTAGCGGGAGGATCTACAATGAGCAGTTCTTC.

This CDR3 is CASTWDRGSYGYTF. CDR3 DNA sequence: TGTGCCAGTACCTGGGACAGGGGGTCTTATGGCTACACCTTC. The gene calls are TRBV19 and TRBJ1-2; TRBD1 agrees at 11 bases. The V and J ends lost 7 bases and 5 bases, in that order; junction bases with no gene match: 6. Germline CDR1 is LNHDA and CDR2 is SQIVND (reference sequence). The CDR3 contains 14 residues.

This chain's CDR3 is CASSQIGTGRLDVEQYF. The CDR3, as DNA: TGTGCCAGCAGCCAGATCGGGACAGGGCGGTTGGATGTCGAGCAGTACTTC. The gene calls are TRBV4-2 and TRBJ2-7; 9 nucleotides line up with TRBD1. The CDR3 is made up of 17 amino acids. The ends lost 3 bases at V and 6 bases at J; junction bases unmatched: 15. The germline V gene encodes CDR1 LGHNA and CDR2 YNFKEQ.

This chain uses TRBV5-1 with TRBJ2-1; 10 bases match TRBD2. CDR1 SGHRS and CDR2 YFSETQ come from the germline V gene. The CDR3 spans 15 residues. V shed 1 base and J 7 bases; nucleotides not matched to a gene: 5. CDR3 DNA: TGCGCCAGCAGCTTGACGCCTAGCGGGAGTAATGAGCAGTTCTTC. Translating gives CASSLTPSGSNEQFF.

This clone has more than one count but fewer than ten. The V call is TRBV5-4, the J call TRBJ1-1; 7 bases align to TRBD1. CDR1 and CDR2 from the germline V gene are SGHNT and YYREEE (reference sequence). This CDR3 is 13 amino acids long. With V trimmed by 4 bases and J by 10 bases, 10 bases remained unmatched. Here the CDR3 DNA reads TGTGCCAGCAGCCGGGACAGCTTTGATGGAGCTTTCTTT. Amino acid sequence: CASSRDSFDGAFF.

Here the CDR3 reads CASSQGTTARNEQFF. As DNA, the CDR3 is TGTGCCAGCAGCCAGGGGACTACCGCCCGCAATGAGCAGTTCTTC. The chain carries TRBV5-4 and TRBJ2-1, with TRBD2 as a possible D gene (7 bases). The CDR3 runs to 15 residues. Germline assignment: CDR1 SGHNT and CDR2 YYREEE (reference sequence). V shed 4 bases and J shed 6 bases, with 17 bases lying between them.

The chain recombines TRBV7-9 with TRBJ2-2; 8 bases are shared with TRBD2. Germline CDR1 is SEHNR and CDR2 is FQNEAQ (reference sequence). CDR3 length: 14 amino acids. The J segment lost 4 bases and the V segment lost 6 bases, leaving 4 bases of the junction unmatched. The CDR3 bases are TGTGCCAGCAGGGGACTAGAGGGCACCGGGGAGCTGTTTTTT. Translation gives CASRGLEGTGELFF. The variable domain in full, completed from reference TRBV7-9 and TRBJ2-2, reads DTGVSQNPRHKITKRGQNVTFRCDPISEHNRLYWYRQTLGQGPEFLTYFQNEAQLEKSRLLSDRFSAERPKGSFSTLEIQRTEQGDSAMYLCASRGLEGTGELFFGEGSRLTVL.

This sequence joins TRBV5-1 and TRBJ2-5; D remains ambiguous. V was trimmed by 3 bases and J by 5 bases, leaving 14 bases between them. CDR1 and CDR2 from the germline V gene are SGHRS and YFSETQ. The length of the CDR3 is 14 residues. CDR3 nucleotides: TGCGCCAGCAGCTCCCGAGTGGGCTCGGAGACCCAGTACTTC. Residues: CASSSRVGSETQYF.

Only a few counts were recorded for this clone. The CDR3 coding sequence is TGTGCCAGTCAGGAATTCTCCTACGAGCAGTACTTC. Encoded protein: CASQEFSYEQYF. The rearrangement uses TRBV28 and TRBJ2-7; D is undetermined. The CDR3 spans 12 residues. Trimming pared 9 bases from V and 0 bases from J, leaving 9 bases between. The V gene's germline CDR1 is MDHEN and CDR2 SYDVKM.

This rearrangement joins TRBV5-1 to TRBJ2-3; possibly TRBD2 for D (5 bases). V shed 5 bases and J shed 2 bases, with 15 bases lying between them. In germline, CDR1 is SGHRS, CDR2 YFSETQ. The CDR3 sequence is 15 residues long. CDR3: CASRQEGEATDTQYF. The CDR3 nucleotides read TGCGCCAGCAGGCAAGAGGGAGAGGCCACAGATACGCAGTATTTT.

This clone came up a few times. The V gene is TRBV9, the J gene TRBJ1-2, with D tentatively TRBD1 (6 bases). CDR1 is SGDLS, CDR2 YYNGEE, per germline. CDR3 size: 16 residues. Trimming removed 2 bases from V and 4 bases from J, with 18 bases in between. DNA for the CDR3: TGTGCCAGCAGCGTCAACGACAGGAGGACTGCCTATGGCTACACCTTC. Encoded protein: CASSVNDRRTAYGYTF. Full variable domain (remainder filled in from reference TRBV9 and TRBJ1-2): DSGVTQTPKHLITATGQRVTLRCSPRSGDLSVYWYQQSLDQGLQFLIQYYNGEERAKGNILERFSAQQFPDLHSELNLSSLELGDSALYFCASSVNDRRTAYGYTFGSGTRLTVV.

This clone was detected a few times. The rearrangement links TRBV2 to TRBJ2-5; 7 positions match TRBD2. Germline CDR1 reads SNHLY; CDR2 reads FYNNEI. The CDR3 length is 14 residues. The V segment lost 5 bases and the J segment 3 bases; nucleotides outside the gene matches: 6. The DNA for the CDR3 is TGTGCCAGCAGTCCTAGCGGTATAAAAGAGACCCAGTACTTC. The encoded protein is CASSPSGIKETQYF.

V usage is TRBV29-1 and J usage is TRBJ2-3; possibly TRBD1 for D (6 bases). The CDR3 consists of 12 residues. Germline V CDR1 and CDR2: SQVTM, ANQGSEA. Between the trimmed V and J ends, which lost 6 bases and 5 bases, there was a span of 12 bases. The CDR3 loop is CSVRTVGDTQYF. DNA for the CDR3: TGCAGCGTCAGGACAGTTGGAGATACGCAGTATTTT.

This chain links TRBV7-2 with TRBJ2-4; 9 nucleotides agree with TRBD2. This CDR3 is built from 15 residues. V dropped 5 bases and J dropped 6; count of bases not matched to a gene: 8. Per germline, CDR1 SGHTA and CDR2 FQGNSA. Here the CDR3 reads CASSMGLAGGNIQYF. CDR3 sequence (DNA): TGTGCCAGCAGCATGGGACTAGCAGGAGGAAACATTCAGTACTTC.

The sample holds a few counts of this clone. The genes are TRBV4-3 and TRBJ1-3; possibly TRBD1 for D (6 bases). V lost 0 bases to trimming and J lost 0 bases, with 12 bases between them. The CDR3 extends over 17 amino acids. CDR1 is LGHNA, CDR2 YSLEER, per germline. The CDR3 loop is CASSQEGGTSSGNTIYF. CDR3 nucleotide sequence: TGCGCCAGCAGCCAAGAAGGGGGAACAAGCTCTGGAAACACCATATATTTT.

The CDR3 DNA sequence: TGCGCCAGCAGCCCCGACAGTGCAACTATCTACGAGCAGTACTTC. Its protein is CASSPDSATIYEQYF. The chain uses TRBV5-1 and TRBJ2-7, with a tentative D call TRBD1 (5 bases). V was clipped by 4 bases and J by 3 bases, with 17 bases between them. The germline V gene encodes CDR1 SGHRS and CDR2 YFSETQ. There are 15 residues in the CDR3.

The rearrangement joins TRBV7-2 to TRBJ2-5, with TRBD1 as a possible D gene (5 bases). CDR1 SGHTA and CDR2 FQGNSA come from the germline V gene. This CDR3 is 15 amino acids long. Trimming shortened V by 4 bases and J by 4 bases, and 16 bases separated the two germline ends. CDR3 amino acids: CASSSRSYQGETQYF. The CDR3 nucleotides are TGTGCCAGCAGCTCCCGTTCGTACCAGGGAGAGACCCAGTACTTC.

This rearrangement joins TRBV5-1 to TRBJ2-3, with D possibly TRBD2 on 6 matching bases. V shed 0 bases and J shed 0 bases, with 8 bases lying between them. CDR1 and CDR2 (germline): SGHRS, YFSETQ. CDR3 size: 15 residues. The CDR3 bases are TGCGCCAGCAGCTTGGGTAGCGGAAGCACAGATACGCAGTATTTT. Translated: CASSLGSGSTDTQYF.

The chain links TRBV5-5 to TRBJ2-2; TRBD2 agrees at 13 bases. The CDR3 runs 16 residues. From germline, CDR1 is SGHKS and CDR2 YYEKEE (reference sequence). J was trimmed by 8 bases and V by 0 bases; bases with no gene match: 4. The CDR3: CASSLAGLAGSGELFF. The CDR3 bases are TGTGCCAGCAGCTTGGCGGGACTAGCGGGATCGGGGGAGCTGTTTTTT.